This T cell receptor beta chain derives from a study of T cells in Graves' hyperthyroidism and ophthalmopathy. Background on the study: Any treatment followed the collection of peripheral blood at initial diagnosis.

It was uncontrolled infection, other autoimmune disease, pregnancy or lactation that excluded patients. This clonotype was recorded at least ten times. Antigen: not known. Researchers took RNA transcripts and amplified the TCR beta CDR3 regions from them. The HTBI primer set drove a first-round RT-PCR of the TCR CDR3. TCRdb reprocessed the multiplex PCR reads via MiXCR and lists one record per CDR3 protein. The data contain about 640,000 distinct CDR3 sequences, around 21% of them seen just once; the ten biggest clones take up 34%. General study results and limits: In the analysis, a 13 V-J model separated ophthalmopathy from stable hyperthyroidism.

This receptor was taken from a man aged 25 to 40 with Graves' ophthalmopathy. The sequenced material came from blood.

CDR3 DNA sequence: TGTGCCAGCAGCTTACGGGAATTGCTCAATGAGCAGTTCTTC. Translating it yields CASSLRELLNEQFF. The chain employs TRBV7-9 and TRBJ2-1, with D maybe TRBD2 (5 bases). Germline values: CDR1 SEHNR, CDR2 FQNEAQ (reference sequence). CDR3 size: 14 residues. Trimming stripped 2 bases from V and 6 bases from J, with 11 bases between. The full variable domain, in which reference TRBV7-9 and TRBJ2-1 provide the parts outside the CDR3, is DTGVSQNPRHKITKRGQNVTFRCDPISEHNRLYWYRQTLGQGPEFLTYFQNEAQLEKSRLLSDRFSAERPKGSFSTLEIQRTEQGDSAMYLCASSLRELLNEQFFGPGTRLTVL.